This T cell receptor beta chain was sequenced for a study of blood T cell repertoires in COVID-19. Study at large: Acute and convalescent COVID-19 samples came from the United States, Italy and Spain. PBMCs, B-cell-depleted T cells, or T cells were the source of the cDNA or gDNA that made up the material.

Authors' methods: For nucleated cells, counts were estimated from reference gene primer amplification. Only in-frame clones appear in the TCRdb table, and some are missing; sequencing was by immunoSEQ multiplex PCR. V and J calls and clone size are those listed in that table; D and trimming were worked out from the DNA. The table records 90,000 or so clones, around 91% of them present only once. Sequences were obtained from peripheral blood. The receptor comes from a woman older than 75 with active or convalescent COVID-19.

The CDR3 loop is CASSTISGALYGYTF. The CDR3, as DNA: TGTGCCAGTAGTACGATTTCAGGGGCCCTCTATGGCTACACCTTC. J is TRBJ1-2 and V is TRBV19, with D maybe TRBD1 (6 bases). The CDR3 covers 15 residues. Per germline, CDR1 LNHDA and CDR2 SQIVND (reference sequence). V was pared by 4 bases and J by 4 bases, with 16 bases between.